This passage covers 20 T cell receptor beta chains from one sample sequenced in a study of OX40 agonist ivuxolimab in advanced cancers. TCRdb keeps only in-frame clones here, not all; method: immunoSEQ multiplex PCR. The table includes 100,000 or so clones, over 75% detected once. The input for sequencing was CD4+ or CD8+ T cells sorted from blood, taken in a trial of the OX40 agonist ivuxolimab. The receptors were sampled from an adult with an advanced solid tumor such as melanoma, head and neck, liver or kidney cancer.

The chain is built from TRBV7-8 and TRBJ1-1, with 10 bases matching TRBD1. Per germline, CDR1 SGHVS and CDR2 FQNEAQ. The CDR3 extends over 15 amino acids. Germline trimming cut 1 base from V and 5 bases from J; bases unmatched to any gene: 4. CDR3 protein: CASSLVGTGATEAFF. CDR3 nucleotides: TGTGCCAGCAGCTTAGTTGGGACAGGGGCGACTGAAGCTTTCTTT.

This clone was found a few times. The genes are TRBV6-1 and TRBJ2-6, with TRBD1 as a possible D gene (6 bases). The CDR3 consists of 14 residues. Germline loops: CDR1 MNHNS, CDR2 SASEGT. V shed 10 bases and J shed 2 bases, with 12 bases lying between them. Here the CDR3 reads CATTRGTGANVLTF. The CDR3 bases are TGTGCCACCACCAGGGGTACTGGGGCCAACGTCCTGACTTTC.

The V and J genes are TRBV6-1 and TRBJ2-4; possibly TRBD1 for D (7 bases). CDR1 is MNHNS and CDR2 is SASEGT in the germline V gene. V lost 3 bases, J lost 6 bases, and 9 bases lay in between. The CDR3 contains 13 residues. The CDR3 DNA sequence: TGTGCCAGCAGTGACCAGGGGGGAAACATTCAGTACTTC. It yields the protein CASSDQGGNIQYF.

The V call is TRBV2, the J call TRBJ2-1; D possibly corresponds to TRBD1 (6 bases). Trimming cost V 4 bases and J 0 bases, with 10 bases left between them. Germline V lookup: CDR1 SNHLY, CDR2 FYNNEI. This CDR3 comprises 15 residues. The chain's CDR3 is CASSVQGSSYNEQFF. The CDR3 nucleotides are TGTGCCAGCAGTGTCCAGGGGAGCTCCTACAATGAGCAGTTCTTC.

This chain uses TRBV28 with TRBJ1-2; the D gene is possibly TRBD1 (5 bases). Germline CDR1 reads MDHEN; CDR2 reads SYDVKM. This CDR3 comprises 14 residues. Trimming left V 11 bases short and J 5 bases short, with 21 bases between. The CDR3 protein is CACSRVGAVYGYTF. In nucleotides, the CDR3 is TGTGCCTGTTCCAGGGTGGGCGCGGTTTATGGCTACACCTTC.

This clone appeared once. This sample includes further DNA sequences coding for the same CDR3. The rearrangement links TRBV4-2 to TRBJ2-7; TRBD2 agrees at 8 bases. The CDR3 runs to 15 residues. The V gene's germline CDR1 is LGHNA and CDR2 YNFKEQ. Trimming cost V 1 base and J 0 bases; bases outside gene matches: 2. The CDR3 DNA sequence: TGTGCCAGCAGCCAAGGACTAGCGATCTCCTACGAGCAGTACTTC. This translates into CASSQGLAISYEQYF.

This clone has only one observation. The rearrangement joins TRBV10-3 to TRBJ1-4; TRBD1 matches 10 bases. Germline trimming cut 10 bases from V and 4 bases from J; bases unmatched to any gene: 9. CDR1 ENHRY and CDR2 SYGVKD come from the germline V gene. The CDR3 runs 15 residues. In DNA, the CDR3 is TGTGCCACCAGGACAGGGGGAACAGTTAATGAAAAACTGTTTTTT. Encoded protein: CATRTGGTVNEKLFF.

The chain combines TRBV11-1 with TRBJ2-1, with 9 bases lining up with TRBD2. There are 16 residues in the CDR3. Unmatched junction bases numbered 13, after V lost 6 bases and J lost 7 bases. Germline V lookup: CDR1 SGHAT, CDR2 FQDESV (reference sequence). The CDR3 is CASSGRLAGLGNEQFF. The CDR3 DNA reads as TGTGCCAGCAGTGGTCGTCTAGCGGGGTTAGGGAATGAGCAGTTCTTC. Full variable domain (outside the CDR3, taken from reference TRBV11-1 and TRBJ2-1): EAEVAQSPRYKITEKSQAVAFWCDPISGHATLYWYRQILGQGPELLVQFQDESVVDDSQLPKDRFSAERLKGVDSTLKIQPAELGDSAMYLCASSGRLAGLGNEQFFGPGTRLTVL.

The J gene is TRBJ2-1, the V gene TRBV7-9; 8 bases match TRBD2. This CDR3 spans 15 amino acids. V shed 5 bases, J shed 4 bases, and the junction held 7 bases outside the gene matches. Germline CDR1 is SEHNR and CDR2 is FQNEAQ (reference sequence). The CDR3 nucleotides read TGTGCCAGCAGCCCCGGGGGGGGGCTTTACAATGAGCAGTTCTTC. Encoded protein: CASSPGGGLYNEQFF.

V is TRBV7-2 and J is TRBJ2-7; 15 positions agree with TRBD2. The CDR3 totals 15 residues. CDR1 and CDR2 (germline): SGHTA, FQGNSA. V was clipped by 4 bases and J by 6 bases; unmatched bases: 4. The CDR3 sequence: CASSWTSGRVSEQYF. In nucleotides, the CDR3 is TGTGCCAGCAGCTGGACTAGCGGGAGGGTCAGCGAGCAGTACTTC.

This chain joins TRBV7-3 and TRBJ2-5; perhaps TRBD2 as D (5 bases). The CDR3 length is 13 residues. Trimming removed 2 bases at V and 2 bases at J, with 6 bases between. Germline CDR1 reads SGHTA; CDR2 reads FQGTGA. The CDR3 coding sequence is TGTGCCAGCAGCTTACGGGGTCAAGAGACCCAGTACTTC. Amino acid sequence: CASSLRGQETQYF.

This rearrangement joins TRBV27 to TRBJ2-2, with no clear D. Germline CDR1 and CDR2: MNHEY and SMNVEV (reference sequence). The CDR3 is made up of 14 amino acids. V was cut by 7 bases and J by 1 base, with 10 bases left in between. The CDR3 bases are TGTGCCAGCAAAGGACCCATGAACACCGGGGAGCTGTTTTTT. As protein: CASKGPMNTGELFF.

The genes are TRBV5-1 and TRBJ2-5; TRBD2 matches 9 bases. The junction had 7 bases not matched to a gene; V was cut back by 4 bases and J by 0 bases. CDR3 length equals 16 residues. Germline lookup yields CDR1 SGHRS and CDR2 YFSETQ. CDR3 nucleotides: TGCGCCAGCAGCGCTTCGACTAGCGGAGACCAAGAGACCCAGTACTTC. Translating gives CASSASTSGDQETQYF.

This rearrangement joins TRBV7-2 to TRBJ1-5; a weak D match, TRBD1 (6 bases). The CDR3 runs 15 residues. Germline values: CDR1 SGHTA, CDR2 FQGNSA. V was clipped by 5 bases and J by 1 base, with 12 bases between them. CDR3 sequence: CASSKQGWSNQPQHF. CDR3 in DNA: TGTGCCAGCAGCAAACAGGGTTGGAGCAATCAGCCCCAGCATTTT.

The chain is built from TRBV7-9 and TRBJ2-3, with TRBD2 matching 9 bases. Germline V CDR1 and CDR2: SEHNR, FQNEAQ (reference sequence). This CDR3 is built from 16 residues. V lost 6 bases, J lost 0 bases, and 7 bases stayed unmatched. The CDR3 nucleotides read TGTGCCAGCAGAGTAGCGGGAGTCACTAGCACAGATACGCAGTATTTT. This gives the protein CASRVAGVTSTDTQYF.

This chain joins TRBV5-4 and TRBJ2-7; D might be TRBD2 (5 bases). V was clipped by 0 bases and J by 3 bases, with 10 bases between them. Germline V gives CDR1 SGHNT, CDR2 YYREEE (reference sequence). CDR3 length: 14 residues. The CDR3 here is CASSLEAGGYEQYF. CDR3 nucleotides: TGTGCCAGCAGCTTGGAGGCGGGTGGCTACGAGCAGTACTTC.

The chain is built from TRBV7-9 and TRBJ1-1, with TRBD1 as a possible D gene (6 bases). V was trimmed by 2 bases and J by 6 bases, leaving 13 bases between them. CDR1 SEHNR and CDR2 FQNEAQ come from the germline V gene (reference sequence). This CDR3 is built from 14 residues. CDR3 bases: TGTGCCAGCAGCTTAAACAGGGAGGGGGCTGAAGCTTTCTTT. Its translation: CASSLNREGAEAFF.

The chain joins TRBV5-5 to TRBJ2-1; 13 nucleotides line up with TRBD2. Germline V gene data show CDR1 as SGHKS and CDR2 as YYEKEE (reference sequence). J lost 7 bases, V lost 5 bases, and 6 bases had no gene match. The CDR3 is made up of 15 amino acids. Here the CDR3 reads CASRSGLAGPNEQFF. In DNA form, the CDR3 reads TGTGCCAGCAGATCGGGACTAGCGGGGCCGAATGAGCAGTTCTTC.

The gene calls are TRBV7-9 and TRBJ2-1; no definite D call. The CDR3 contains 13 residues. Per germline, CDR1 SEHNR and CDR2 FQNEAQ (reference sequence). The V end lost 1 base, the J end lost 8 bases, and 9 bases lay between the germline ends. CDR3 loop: CASSLVAAHEQFF. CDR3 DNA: TGTGCCAGCAGCTTAGTGGCAGCCCATGAGCAGTTCTTC.

The CDR3 loop is CASSQGTAEHQPQHF. The CDR3 bases are TGTGCCAGCTCACAAGGGACGGCGGAGCATCAGCCCCAGCATTTT. The chain uses TRBV18 and TRBJ1-5, with D possibly matching TRBD1 (5 bases). With 4 bases removed from V and 5 bases from J, the gap between germline ends came to 15 bases. The CDR3 has 15 residues. CDR1 is KGHSH and CDR2 is LQKENI in the germline V gene.